This is a list of T cell receptor beta chains from one sample in a study of blood T cell repertoires in COVID-19. Clones were sequenced by immunoSEQ multiplex PCR, and TCRdb holds only the in-frame ones, with some missing. The sample holds some 200,000 clones, around 86% seen once. The sequencing sample was made of PBMCs or T cells enriched from blood (not recorded which). These receptors all come from a young man in a cohort exposed to, infected with or recovered from COVID-19 (not recorded which). Each CDR3 is given with its conserved first and last residue. D genes are given only for firm matches. Clone size appears in some rows only: once, few, many, or a class for an expanded clone.

NA,TRBJ1-1,few,TRBV4-1,CASSHRGAQAFF,TGCGCCAGCAGCCACCGTGGGGCACAAGCTTTCTTT
NA,TRBJ2-1,NA,TRBV7-6,CASSSGAGPTYNEQFF,TGTGCCAGCAGCTCTGGAGCGGGCCCCACCTACAATGAGCAGTTCTTC
NA,TRBJ2-3,once,TRBV28,CASSLSVLTVGDTDTQYF,TGTGCCAGCAGTTTAAGCGTTTTGACAGTTGGAGACACAGATACGCAGTATTTT
TRBD1,TRBJ1-5,NA,TRBV19,CASSLRQGGNQPQHF,TGTGCCAGTAGTCTAAGACAGGGAGGAAATCAGCCCCAGCATTTT
NA,TRBJ2-1,NA,TRBV9,CASSVALGGGRQFF,TGTGCCAGCAGCGTAGCCCTTGGTGGAGGAAGGCAGTTCTTC
NA,TRBJ1-3,NA,TRBV10-3,CAIAPSSGNTIYF,TGTGCCATCGCCCCGAGCTCTGGAAACACCATATATTTT
NA,TRBJ1-2,NA,TRBV27,CASSQSDSYYGYTF,TGTGCCAGCAGTCAAAGCGACAGCTACTATGGCTACACCTTC
NA,TRBJ1-1,NA,TRBV5-1,CASSWRRGEVNTEAFF,TGCGCCAGCAGCTGGAGGAGGGGAGAGGTGAACACTGAAGCTTTCTTT
NA,TRBJ2-7,NA,TRBV28,CASMQTQRPYEQYF,TGTGCCAGCATGCAGACTCAGCGTCCCTACGAGCAGTACTTC
TRBD2,TRBJ2-2,NA,TRBV7-9,CASSSSGTSGPRTGELFF,TGTGCCAGCAGCTCATCCGGGACTAGCGGTCCGAGGACCGGGGAGCTGTTTTTT
NA,TRBJ2-1,NA,TRBV9,CASEDGMREQFF,TGTGCCAGCGAGGACGGGATGAGGGAGCAGTTCTTC
TRBD2,TRBJ2-7,NA,TRBV5-1,CASREGLAEYF,TGCGCCAGCAGGGAAGGACTAGCGGAGTACTTC
NA,TRBJ2-1,once,TRBV27,CASRPLGGGADEQFF,TGTGCCAGCCGCCCCCTAGGAGGGGGGGCCGATGAGCAGTTCTTC
NA,TRBJ2-7,NA,TRBV7-9,CASSLAGSEQYF,TGTGCCAGCAGCTTAGCAGGGAGCGAGCAGTACTTC